Presented here are 21 T cell receptor beta chains from one specimen sequenced in a study of T-cell reconstitution after alpha-beta-depleted transplantation in children. Preparation of the TCRbeta library was carried out with unique molecular identifiers. From the PCR reads, TCRdb called clonotypes with MiXCR, one entry per CDR3 protein. This sample has 700,000 to 950,000 distinct CDR3 sequences; approximately 15% occur once, and the top ten carry around 5%. The sequences come from PBMCs, mostly from graft donor cells, collected 360 days after TCRalphabeta/CD19-depleted stem cell transplant. These receptor sequences come from a male patient aged 5 to 17 who had a stem cell transplant for acute lymphoblastic leukemia, so the T cells may come from the graft donor.

The chain employs TRBV18 and TRBJ2-1; 7 nucleotides line up with TRBD2. Germline V gives CDR1 KGHSH, CDR2 LQKENI. Trimming removed 0 bases from V and 7 bases from J; junction bases left unmatched: 9. The CDR3 contains 16 residues. The CDR3 spells CASSPPWGEGRNEQFF. CDR3 DNA sequence: TGTGCCAGCTCACCACCGTGGGGGGAGGGCCGGAATGAGCAGTTCTTC.

This clonotype was counted ten times or more. The rearrangement joins TRBV7-3 to TRBJ2-3, with a tentative D call TRBD2 (5 bases). The V end was cut by 1 base, the J end by 5 bases, with 13 bases between. CDR3 length: 15 residues. Germline values: CDR1 SGHTA, CDR2 FQGTGA. The CDR3 DNA reads TGTGCCAGCAGCTTAAGAGTTTCGGCGGGAGATACGCAGTATTTT. Residues: CASSLRVSAGDTQYF. Full variable domain (outside the CDR3, taken from reference TRBV7-3 and TRBJ2-3): GAGVSQTPSNKVTEKGKYVELRCDPISGHTALYWYRQSLGQGPEFLIYFQGTGAADDSGLPNDRFFAVRPEGSVSTLKIQRTERGDSAVYLCASSLRVSAGDTQYFGPGTRLTVL.

This clonotype was detected a few times. The V gene is TRBV4-1, the J gene TRBJ2-4; 11 positions agree with TRBD2. V dropped 0 bases and J dropped 4; count of bases not matched to a gene: 8. CDR3 length: 18 residues. Per germline, CDR1 MGHRA and CDR2 YSYEKL. CDR3 loop: CASSQEPSGRNRKNIQYF. DNA for the CDR3: TGCGCCAGCAGCCAAGAGCCTAGCGGGAGGAATAGGAAAAACATTCAGTACTTC.

This chain joins TRBV6-7 and TRBJ2-3, with 7 bases identical to TRBD2. TRBV6-7 is placed among ORFs of uncertain function. The length of the CDR3 is 14 residues. The junction had 9 bases not matched to a gene; V was cut back by 8 bases and J by 4 bases. Written as DNA, the CDR3 is TGTGCCAGCGAGTTGGGAGGGATCGCAGATACGCAGTATTTT. This gives the protein CASELGGIADTQYF.

The rearrangement links TRBV4-2 to TRBJ1-5; possibly TRBD1 for D (6 bases). Germline V gene lookup returns CDR1 LGHNA and CDR2 YNFKEQ. The CDR3 is 15 amino acids. Trimming took off 1 base at V and 6 bases at J, with 13 bases between the two ends. The CDR3 DNA sequence: TGTGCCAGCAGCCAAGGGGGGCAGGGACGTCAGCCCCAGCATTTT. Encoded protein: CASSQGGQGRQPQHF.

This clonotype came up a few times. The V and J genes are TRBV7-9 and TRBJ1-2, with 9 bases that match TRBD1. The CDR3 contains 15 residues. Germline values: CDR1 SEHNR, CDR2 FQNEAQ (reference sequence). Trimming at V came to 5 bases and at J to 3 bases, leaving 7 bases not matched to a gene. The CDR3 DNA reads TGTGCCAGCAGCGTCGGACAGGGGCTCGACTATGGCTACACCTTC. Amino acid sequence: CASSVGQGLDYGYTF.

V usage is TRBV12-3 or TRBV12-4 and J usage is TRBJ1-1, with D perhaps TRBD1 (5 bases). The CDR3 is 11 amino acids. Trimming left V 6 bases short and J 9 bases short, with 11 bases between. The chain's CDR3 is CASSPWGQAFF. The CDR3 DNA reads TGTGCCAGCAGCCCCTGGGGACAAGCTTTCTTT.

This clonotype was seen a few times. This chain's CDR3 is CATSTTGLSYEQYF. DNA of the CDR3: TGTGCCACCAGCACTACAGGTTTATCCTACGAGCAGTACTTC. The gene calls are TRBV15 and TRBJ2-7, with D perhaps matching TRBD1 (5 bases). The CDR3 extends over 14 amino acids. Trimming took 4 bases from V and 1 from J, leaving 11 bases between them. The germline V gene has CDR1 LNHNV and CDR2 YYDKDF (reference sequence).

V and J are TRBV27 and TRBJ2-3, with 9 positions matching TRBD2. The junction had 10 bases not matched to a gene; V was cut back by 3 bases and J by 0 bases. CDR1 is MNHEY, CDR2 SMNVEV, per germline (reference sequence). The length of the CDR3 is 18 residues. Written as DNA, the CDR3 is TGTGCCAGCAGTTTTAGCGTTAGCGGGGGACCTAGCACAGATACGCAGTATTTT. It translates to CASSFSVSGGPSTDTQYF.

This clonotype was recorded a few times. Here the CDR3 DNA reads TGTGCCAGCAGCCGAACAGACATCCTCCAGAACACCGGGGAGCTGTTTTTT. Amino acid sequence: CASSRTDILQNTGELFF. The chain carries TRBV11-3 and TRBJ2-2; D gene unclear. The CDR3 consists of 17 residues. Germline CDR1 reads SGHNT; CDR2 reads YENEEA. V shed 5 bases and J shed 1 base, with 17 bases lying between them.

Here the CDR3 DNA reads TGCAGTGCTAGTCCCGGACAGGGTCTCTATGGCTACACCTTC. Translating it yields CSASPGQGLYGYTF. V gene TRBV20-1 combines with J gene TRBJ1-2, with 8 nucleotides matching TRBD1. The V gene's germline CDR1 is DFQATT and CDR2 SNEGSKA (reference sequence). V gave up 3 bases and J gave up 4 bases; unmatched junction bases: 7. CDR3 length equals 14 residues.

This clonotype has just a few counts. This rearrangement joins TRBV12-3 or TRBV12-4 to TRBJ2-7; 13 nucleotides match TRBD2. The CDR3 has 15 residues. V shed 6 bases, J shed 0 bases, and the junction held 2 bases outside the gene matches. CDR3 protein: CASRGTSGVSYEQYF. The CDR3 nucleotides read TGTGCCAGCAGAGGGACTAGCGGGGTCTCCTACGAGCAGTACTTC.

The J gene is TRBJ1-4, the V gene TRBV7-9; no definite D call. The V and J ends lost 4 bases and 0 bases respectively, with 6 bases between them. The CDR3 runs 14 residues. From germline, CDR1 is SEHNR and CDR2 FQNEAQ (reference sequence). The CDR3 sequence is CASSSVPTNEKLFF. In nucleotides, the CDR3 is TGTGCCAGCAGCTCCGTCCCAACTAATGAAAAACTGTTTTTT.

The table lists this clonotype with a few counts. The chain couples TRBV18 to TRBJ2-7, with 10 bases fitting TRBD1. The CDR3 runs 16 residues. CDR1 and CDR2 (germline): KGHSH, LQKENI. V lost 3 bases to trimming and J lost 2 bases; unmatched junction nucleotides: 7. CDR3 sequence reads: CASSPMGQGFTYEQYF. The DNA of the CDR3 is TGTGCCAGCTCACCTATGGGACAGGGGTTCACCTACGAGCAGTACTTC.

This clonotype was counted between two and nine times. This sequence joins TRBV18 and TRBJ1-5; D perhaps matches TRBD1 (5 bases). V lost 2 bases and J 7 bases, leaving 15 bases between the germline ends. Germline V lookup: CDR1 KGHSH, CDR2 LQKENI. This CDR3 is built from 15 residues. CDR3 sequence reads: CASSPTGAALQPQHF. CDR3 coding DNA: TGTGCCAGCTCACCAACCGGGGCGGCTCTACAGCCCCAGCATTTT.

A few counts support this clonotype. The chain uses TRBV7-9 and TRBJ2-1; TRBD2 aligns across 10 bases. With 4 bases clipped from V and 8 bases from J, the junction kept 11 bases outside the gene matches. This CDR3 has 16 residues. Germline V CDR1 and CDR2: SEHNR, FQNEAQ (reference sequence). The CDR3 bases are TGTGCCAGCAGCTGGCCCGGGACTAGCGCGGAGGATGAGCAGTTCTTC. Translated, it gives CASSWPGTSAEDEQFF. Full variable domain (rest looked up from reference TRBV7-9 and TRBJ2-1): DTGVSQNPRHKITKRGQNVTFRCDPISEHNRLYWYRQTLGQGPEFLTYFQNEAQLEKSRLLSDRFSAERPKGSFSTLEIQRTEQGDSAMYLCASSWPGTSAEDEQFFGPGTRLTVL.

This chain links TRBV5-6 with TRBJ2-1; 9 bases map to TRBD2. V was pared by 3 bases and J by 6 bases, with 4 bases of the junction left unmatched. The CDR3 sequence is 14 residues long. Germline V gives CDR1 SGHDT, CDR2 YYEEEE. CDR3 coding DNA: TGTGCCAGCAGCTACCTAGCGGGACCCAATGAGCAGTTCTTC. This encodes CASSYLAGPNEQFF.

This rearrangement joins TRBV24-1 to TRBJ2-3; 7 bases map to TRBD2. Germline loops: CDR1 KGHDR, CDR2 SFDVKD. Germline trimming cut 4 bases from V and 6 bases from J; bases unmatched to any gene: 6. The CDR3 sequence is 14 residues long. The CDR3 DNA reads as TGTGCCACCAGTGACCCGCGGGAGCTTGATACGCAGTATTTT. It encodes CATSDPRELDTQYF.

The chain has TRBV7-3 and TRBJ2-5; the match to TRBD2 covers 7 bases. Germline trimming cut 1 base from V and 5 bases from J; bases unmatched to any gene: 7. Germline V CDR1 and CDR2: SGHTA, FQGTGA. This CDR3 has 15 amino acids. The DNA for the CDR3 is TGTGCCAGCAGCTTAAGCGGGAGAAGGGGTGAGACCCAGTACTTC. This sequence encodes CASSLSGRRGETQYF.

This clonotype occurred a few times. The rearrangement joins TRBV12-3 or TRBV12-4 to TRBJ2-1; D tentatively reads TRBD1 or TRBD2 (5 bases each). The CDR3 length is 16 residues. V lost 5 bases and J lost 5, with 19 bases in between. In DNA form, the CDR3 reads TGTGCCAGCAGTCCCGGGACCCTTCTCGGAAACAATGAGCAGTTCTTC. It translates to CASSPGTLLGNNEQFF.

There are a few counts of this clonotype. The V gene is TRBV5-1, the J gene TRBJ2-7; 8 positions agree with TRBD2. The CDR3 is made up of 15 amino acids. V lost 5 bases, J lost 6 bases, and 13 bases stayed unmatched. The germline CDR1 and CDR2 sequences are SGHRS and YFSETQ. The CDR3 region is CASRTSGSWDGEQYF. The CDR3 nucleotides are TGCGCCAGCAGGACCAGCGGGAGCTGGGATGGCGAGCAGTACTTC.